Listed below are T cell receptor beta chains from one sample, sequenced in a study of monozygotic twins with inflammatory bowel disease. From its re-call of the 5' RACE reads, TCRdb lists each CDR3 protein once, without DNA. Its listing shows roughly 140,000 distinct CDR3 sequences. Sequenced input: blood. These receptor sequences come from a human donor with ulcerative colitis or Crohn's disease, or a healthy co-twin of an affected twin (not recorded which). Each CDR3 is given with its conserved first and last residue.

V gene,J gene,CDR3 protein
TRBV4-2,TRBJ2-1,CASSQEGRQGAREQFF
TRBV6-5,TRBJ2-1,CASSYSFTSGDNEQFF
TRBV6-5,TRBJ2-7,CASSLSIDSSYEQYF
TRBV19,TRBJ2-3,CASSVTSSTDTQYF
TRBV4-2,TRBJ2-1,CASSHSRGGGTYNEQFF
TRBV7-2,TRBJ2-2,CASSLGMNTGELFF
TRBV7-3,TRBJ1-1,CASSPTGPTEAFF
TRBV5-5,TRBJ1-3,CASSPTSSGNTIYF
TRBV20-1,TRBJ1-5,CSALGQERSNQPQHF
TRBV6-4,TRBJ2-1,CASSDRSGGARNEQFF
TRBV5-1,TRBJ1-2,CASSLNAGANYGYTF
TRBV4-2,TRBJ1-6,CASSLGTGGGIDSPLHF
TRBV7-3,TRBJ2-3,CASSSDRGVDTQYF
TRBV12-3/TRBV12-4,TRBJ2-2,CASSSVWGVADLTGELFF
TRBV4-2,TRBJ1-5,CASSQGGTGSNQPQHF
TRBV4-3,TRBJ2-3,CASSQGIATATDTQYF
TRBV18,TRBJ1-6,CASSPRRGNSPLHF
TRBV12-3/TRBV12-4,TRBJ2-3,CASSRGQTDTQYF
TRBV5-5,TRBJ2-5,CASSLGQTSIPFQETQYF
TRBV18,TRBJ2-1,CASSPRTSGGASYNEQFF
TRBV7-9,TRBJ1-2,CASSLALETGNEGYTF
TRBV27,TRBJ2-3,CASSLKGLRTDTQYF
TRBV7-3,TRBJ2-5,CASRYQETQYF
TRBV5-4,TRBJ2-5,CASSYDTTIGTQYF
TRBV10-3,TRBJ2-1,CAISELEGNEQFF
TRBV7-2,TRBJ2-7,CASSFLGAGEQYF
TRBV29-1,TRBJ1-2,CSALRRQVGPDLYGYTF
TRBV5-6,TRBJ2-5,CASTGLAAQETQYF
TRBV28,TRBJ1-1,CASSFLPLGEAFF
TRBV27,TRBJ2-3,CASLSPGTGTDTQYF
TRBV4-2,TRBJ2-1,CASSRGDRTYNEQFF
TRBV25-1,TRBJ2-2,CASSRYLLNTGELFF
TRBV14,TRBJ2-7,CASSRNLGDGSYEQYF
TRBV20-1,TRBJ2-7,CSARLGGRGLYEQYF
TRBV20-1,TRBJ2-2,CSAPPYDSAGELFF
TRBV7-2,TRBJ1-1,CASSKTGGTEAFF
TRBV7-3,TRBJ2-5,CASSLYPSGGRERKTQYF
TRBV4-2,TRBJ1-4,CASSQEQEYVGNEKLFF
TRBV4-3,TRBJ1-5,CASSQVRGGGRNQPQHF
TRBV29-1,TRBJ2-3,CSAHRGVGDTQYF
TRBV5-4,TRBJ1-1,CASSLSVSREAFF
TRBV6-2/TRBV6-3,TRBJ2-1,CASSYSPIANNEQFF
TRBV11-2,TRBJ1-1,CASSLWGDGTEAFF
TRBV3-1,TRBJ2-2,CASSPDRWGFDTGELFF
TRBV2,TRBJ1-5,CASSGQGGGAEPQHF
TRBV5-1,TRBJ2-2,CASSLAPAGELFF
TRBV4-1,TRBJ2-7,CVSSPTGNEQYF
TRBV7-3,TRBJ2-2,CASSAPPGELFF
TRBV24-1,TRBJ2-3,CATDRQMSTSTDTQYF
TRBV6-1,TRBJ2-5,CASRRTGRRNQETQYF
TRBV18,TRBJ2-7,CASSPQGWIGNSYEQYF
TRBV30,TRBJ2-5,CAWSVRTKETQYF
TRBV2,TRBJ1-1,CASRKSGGFGEAFF
TRBV2,TRBJ2-2,CASIPPRAGGAGELFF
TRBV2,TRBJ1-1,CASSRQGGNTEAFF
TRBV6-1,TRBJ2-5,CASRRKGGGRGVTQYF
TRBV20-1,TRBJ2-7,CSARDWDRGFYEQYF